A selection of T cell receptor beta chains follows, all from one sample in a study of breast tumors, draining lymph nodes, adjacent tissues. TCRdb used MiXCR to reprocess the multiplex PCR reads, holding one entry per CDR3 protein. This sample has 85,000 to 120,000 distinct CDR3 sequences; around 30% occur once, and the top ten carry approximately 5.4%. The sample taken for sequencing was axillary lymph node tissue. These receptors originate from a female donor with breast cancer. Some clones in this sample may be carry-over from other donors' samples. Both conserved end residues are part of each CDR3. Fields, in order: V gene, D gene, clone size, J gene, CDR3 DNA, CDR3 protein. D genes are given only for firm matches. A clone size is listed for some rows: how often the clone was seen (once, few, many), or a class if it is expanded.

TRBV7-9	-	many	TRBJ1-5	TGTGCCAGCAGCTCCGGGACGGTTGGGGGACCGCCCCAGCATTTT	CASSSGTVGGPPQHF
TRBV5-1	-	many	TRBJ2-7	TGCGCCAGCAGCTTCCAGGGATACGAGCAGTACTTC	CASSFQGYEQYF
TRBV18	TRBD1	many	TRBJ1-2	TGTGCCAGCTCACCAGGGACAGGGGGCTATGGCTACACCTTC	CASSPGTGGYGYTF
TRBV4-2	TRBD1	-	TRBJ1-2	TGTGCCAGCAGCGTAGACAGGGCGGGGTGTGGCTACACCTTC	CASSVDRAGCGYTF
TRBV29-1	-	-	TRBJ1-2	TGCAGCGTTGGGGGGAACTATGGCTACACCTTC	CSVGGNYGYTF
TRBV7-9	TRBD2	-	TRBJ2-1	TGTGCCAGCAGCGAAGGACTAGCGCACAATGAGCAGTTCTTC	CASSEGLAHNEQFF
TRBV12-3/TRBV12-4	-	many	TRBJ1-6	TGTGCCAGCAGGGACGCAGGAAATTCACCCCTCCACTTT	CASRDAGNSPLHF
TRBV20-1	TRBD2	many	TRBJ2-7	TGCAGTGCTAGAGCGGCTAGCGGGGCCCGGAGCTACGAGCAGTACTTC	CSARAASGARSYEQYF
TRBV14	-	many	TRBJ1-2	TGTGCCAGCAGCCAGCGACAGGCTGGGGGCTATGGCTACACCTTC	CASSQRQAGGYGYTF
TRBV4-1	TRBD1	few	TRBJ2-1	TGCGCCAGCAGCCCTATGGACAGGGGAAATGAGCAGTTCTTC	CASSPMDRGNEQFF
TRBV5-1	TRBD1	many	TRBJ2-7	TGCGCCAGCAGCCAGGGGGTGGACGAGCAGTACTTC	CASSQGVDEQYF
TRBV7-3	-	-	TRBJ2-2	TGTGCCTGCAGCCGCCATATAGCCGGGGAGCTGTTTTTT	CACSRHIAGELFF
TRBV7-9	TRBD1	-	TRBJ1-1	TGTGCCAGCAGCGCACCTCCGGGACAGATGAACACTGAAGCTTTCTTT	CASSAPPGQMNTEAFF
TRBV29-1	-	-	TRBJ1-2	TGCAGCGTTGAAGATTTGGGACTGCCTAACTATGGCTACACCTTC	CSVEDLGLPNYGYTF
TRBV12-3/TRBV12-4	-	-	TRBJ1-1	TGTGCCAGCAGTTTAGTAAGGGGAGGGGCCAAGAACACTGAAGCTTTCTTT	CASSLVRGGAKNTEAFF
TRBV7-9	-	-	TRBJ1-2	TGTGCCAGCAGGGACACGTACTATGGCTACACCTTC	CASRDTYYGYTF
TRBV4-1	-	many	TRBJ2-2	TGCGCCAGCAGCCACGGGAAAGGGGGGGGTAACACCGGGGAGCTGTTTTTT	CASSHGKGGGNTGELFF
TRBV10-3	-	many	TRBJ2-4	TGTGCCATCAGGGCGATGGCAGGAGACAACATTCAGTACTTC	CAIRAMAGDNIQYF
TRBV7-2	-	many	TRBJ1-3	TGTGCCAGCACCCATCGACAGGAAAGCTCTGGAAACACCATATATTTT	CASTHRQESSGNTIYF
TRBV13	-	many	TRBJ2-5	TGTGCCAGCAGCTCCTACAGGGAAGAGTCCCAAGAGACCCAGTACTTC	CASSSYREESQETQYF
TRBV20-1	TRBD2	many	TRBJ2-3	TGCAGTGCTACCCCTAGCGGTCCCACAGATACGCAGTATTTT	CSATPSGPTDTQYF
TRBV6-5	TRBD1	many	TRBJ2-1	TGTGCCAGCAGTCACCGTCGGTCAGGGGGAGCTTACAATGAGCAGTTCTTC	CASSHRRSGGAYNEQFF
TRBV2	TRBD2	-	TRBJ2-3	TGTGCCAGCAGTGATCCGGGACTAGCGACAAGCACAGATACGCGGTACTTT	CASSDPGLATSTDTRYF
TRBV20-1	-	many	TRBJ2-1	TGCAGTGCTAGAGGACTTCGGAGTTCCTACAATGAGCAGTTCTTC	CSARGLRSSYNEQFF
TRBV27	-	-	TRBJ1-5	TGTGCCAGCAGTTTTGCGGGGGTGAATCAGCCCCAGCATTTT	CASSFAGVNQPQHF
TRBV15	-	-	TRBJ2-1	TGTGCCACCAGCTCCAGGCAGGGAGCCTACAATGAGCAGTTCTTC	CATSSRQGAYNEQFF
TRBV7-9	TRBD1	many	TRBJ2-7	TGTGCCAGCAGCTCGACCGGGACAGGAACTAGGGAGCAGTACTTC	CASSSTGTGTREQYF
TRBV19	-	many	TRBJ1-4	TGTGCCAGTAGTACCCGTGGGGAAAAACTGTTTTTT	CASSTRGEKLFF
TRBV29-1	TRBD1	-	TRBJ2-7	TGCAGCGTTGGGACAGGGGCCTACGAGCAGTACTTC	CSVGTGAYEQYF
TRBV27	-	many	TRBJ2-1	TGTGCCAGCAGTCCGGGTCGGCGGTATGAGCAGTTCTTC	CASSPGRRYEQFF
TRBV7-9	-	-	TRBJ2-1	TGTGCCAGCAGCTTAGCGGGAAACAACAATGAGCAGTTCTTC	CASSLAGNNNEQFF
TRBV13	-	few	TRBJ1-1	TGTGCCAGCAGCCCGACCCTAGTGAACACTGAAGCTTTCTTT	CASSPTLVNTEAFF
TRBV5-1	TRBD1	-	TRBJ2-1	TGCGCCAGCAGCTTGGACTTCAGGGGGCCGTCAGCAAACAATGAGCAGTTCTTC	CASSLDFRGPSANNEQFF
TRBV6-5	TRBD2	-	TRBJ2-5	TGTGCCAGCAGGCTGGGGTTCGGGGGGGTACAAGAGACCCAGTACTTC	CASRLGFGGVQETQYF
TRBV20-1	TRBD1	-	TRBJ2-7	TGCAGTGCTAGAGGGGACAGGGGTCTGGCCTACGAGCAGTACTTC	CSARGDRGLAYEQYF
TRBV12-3/TRBV12-4	-	many	TRBJ2-2	TGTGCCAGCAGTTTTACGGTCGGGGAGCTGTTTTTT	CASSFTVGELFF
TRBV20-1	-	-	TRBJ2-3	TGCAGTGCTGGGGTAACAGATACGCAGTATTTT	CSAGVTDTQYF
TRBV11-2	-	many	TRBJ2-5	TGTGCCAGCAGCTTCGAGGCCCGGGACCTCCTAACCCAGTACTTC	CASSFEARDLLTQYF
TRBV5-6	TRBD1	many	TRBJ1-5	TGTGCCAGCAGTCCGGGGTTGCGGGACAGGGGGCTAAGCAATCAGCCCCAGCATTTT	CASSPGLRDRGLSNQPQHF
TRBV9	TRBD2	-	TRBJ2-7	TGTGCCAGCAACCCCGGTGGTAGCGGGGGGACCTACGAGCAGTACTTC	CASNPGGSGGTYEQYF
TRBV14	-	-	TRBJ1-1	TGTGCCAGCAGCAAGAGGGTTAGGGACACTGAAGTTTTCTTT	CASSKRVRDTEVFF
TRBV28	TRBD2	many	TRBJ2-7	TGTGCCAGCTTAGCGGGAGGGGGCTACGAGCAGTACTTC	CASLAGGGYEQYF
TRBV24-1	TRBD1	-	TRBJ2-1	TGTGCCACCAGTGGTTTGAACAGGGGGCCAAATGAGCGGTTCTTC	CATSGLNRGPNERFF
TRBV19	TRBD2	many	TRBJ2-7	TGTGCCAGTAGTATTCTTGCGGGAGTCCCTCGGGACGAGCAGTACTTC	CASSILAGVPRDEQYF
TRBV7-9	-	-	TRBJ1-1	TGTGCCAGCAGCTTGAGTGGGGGGGCGGTCACTGAAGCTTTCTTT	CASSLSGGAVTEAFF
TRBV20-1	-	many	TRBJ2-1	TGCAGTGCTAGAGATTATATCCGGGGGGACAGAAATGAGCAGTTCTTC	CSARDYIRGDRNEQFF
TRBV19	TRBD1	many	TRBJ1-2	TGTGCCAGTAGGGACAGGGGAAACTATGGCTACACCTTC	CASRDRGNYGYTF
TRBV5-1	-	-	TRBJ1-2	TGCGCCAGCAGCTTGGGAGGGAAATCAAAAGGTCGTGGGCTAAGCTATGGCTACACCTTC	CASSLGGKSKGRGLSYGYTF
TRBV7-2	TRBD1	-	TRBJ1-4	TGTGCCAGCAGCTTAGCGACAGGGTCCCGAAGTGAAAAACTGTTTTTT	CASSLATGSRSEKLFF
TRBV7-2	-	many	TRBJ2-1	TGTGCCAGCAGCCCCCGGGGCTCGGGGTGGCATGAGCAGTTCTTC	CASSPRGSGWHEQFF
TRBV20-1	TRBD1	many	TRBJ1-5	TGCAGTGCTGTGACCGGGACAGAATATATTAGCAATCAGCCCCAGCATTTT	CSAVTGTEYISNQPQHF
TRBV2	TRBD1	many	TRBJ2-3	TGTGCCAGCAGTCCGGGACAGATCACAGATACGCAGTATTTT	CASSPGQITDTQYF
TRBV5-6	-	many	TRBJ1-2	TGTGCCAGCAGCTTGTACCCCTCACCTAACTATGGCTACACCTTC	CASSLYPSPNYGYTF